Listed here are 8 T cell receptor beta chains from one sample, sequenced in a study of human T cells and chemical hapten exposure. Using its own MiXCR run on the RACE reads, TCRdb lists one record per CDR3 protein. The data hold some 59,000 distinct CDR3 sequences, with approximately 10% observed a single time. Time point specified: pre-sensitization, week 0. As to treatment: therapeutic diphenylcyclopropenone sensitization with weekly scalp DPC. This sample comprised whole blood, obtained in connection with sensitization to the hapten diphenylcyclopropenone (DPC). The receptors were gathered from a woman between 35 and 50 years old with alopecia areata. Some clones in this sample may be carry-over from other donors' samples.

This clonotype was seen at least ten times. The gene calls are TRBV18 and TRBJ2-3, with 7 bases that match TRBD1. Germline CDR1 and CDR2: KGHSH and LQKENI. The J segment lost 2 bases and the V segment lost 3 bases, leaving 5 bases of the junction unmatched. The length of the CDR3 is 15 residues. CDR3 amino acids: CASSPGQGDTDTQYF. The DNA of the CDR3 is TGTGCCAGCTCACCCGGCCAGGGGGACACAGATACGCAGTATTTT.

This clonotype was picked up a small number of times. The chain combines TRBV19 with TRBJ1-4; the match to TRBD1 covers 8 bases. The CDR3 contains 19 residues. The germline V gene has CDR1 LNHDA and CDR2 SQIVND (reference sequence). The V gene end was trimmed by 6 bases and the J gene end by 0 bases; junction bases not matched to a gene: 15. CDR3 loop: CASSLTGQATYATNEKLFF. CDR3 sequence (DNA): TGTGCCAGTAGCCTTACGGGACAGGCCACCTATGCAACTAATGAAAAACTGTTTTTT.

This clonotype was observed a handful of times. In nucleotides, the CDR3 is TGTGCCAGCTCACCAGGGACAGGGTTCTACGAGCAGTACTTC. It is translated as CASSPGTGFYEQYF. The chain is built from TRBV18 and TRBJ2-7, with 9 bases aligning to TRBD1. There are 14 residues in the CDR3. Germline CDR1 is KGHSH and CDR2 is LQKENI. Trimming at V came to 2 bases and at J to 3 bases, leaving 2 bases not matched to a gene.

This clonotype showed up just a few times. J is TRBJ2-1 and V is TRBV20-1; 14 bases are a match to TRBD2. V lost 6 bases to trimming and J lost 4 bases; unmatched junction nucleotides: 8. There are 16 residues in the CDR3. The germline V gene has CDR1 DFQATT and CDR2 SNEGSKA (reference sequence). The CDR3 DNA reads as TGCAGTGCCCTCGGGACTAGCGGGAGCGATTACAATGAGCAGTTCTTC. It specifies CSALGTSGSDYNEQFF.

This clonotype appeared a few times. Here the CDR3 reads CASSPPGFDQPQHF. CDR3 bases: TGTGCCAGCAGCCCGCCGGGTTTCGATCAGCCCCAGCATTTT. This chain links TRBV7-9 with TRBJ1-5; no clear D. The V end lost 5 bases, the J end lost 5 bases, and 13 bases lay between the germline ends. The germline gives CDR1 SEHNR, CDR2 FQNEAQ (reference sequence). There are 14 residues in the CDR3.

Ten or more counts support this clonotype. The chain employs TRBV4-3 and TRBJ2-2; 11 bases agree with TRBD1. CDR1 is LGHNA, CDR2 YSLEER, per germline. The length of the CDR3 is 19 residues. J lost 3 bases, V lost 0 bases, and 9 bases had no gene match. The CDR3 DNA is TGCGCCAGCAGCCAAGATCGTGGACAGGGGGCCCCGGACACCGGGGAGCTGTTTTTT. Amino acids: CASSQDRGQGAPDTGELFF.

Details on this clonotype: Since a much larger clone is just one base distant, this may be a read error. V gene TRBV9 combines with J gene TRBJ2-6; D may match TRBD1 or TRBD2 (5 bases each). The length of the CDR3 is 19 residues. Germline CDR1 reads SGDLS; CDR2 reads YYNGEE. This chain's CDR3 is CVSSSPIEGRISGANVLTF. The CDR3 region has the DNA TGTGTCAGCAGCTCTCCCATTGAGGGACGGATCTCTGGGGCCAACGTCCTGACTTTC.

This clonotype appeared many times. V usage is TRBV20-1 and J usage is TRBJ1-2; D gene unclear. The CDR3 has 12 amino acids. Trimming left V 5 bases short and J 1 base short, with 8 bases between. Germline CDR1 reads DFQATT; CDR2 reads SNEGSKA (reference sequence). CDR3 sequence reads: CSAPRVNYGYTF. CDR3 sequence (DNA): TGCAGTGCTCCCCGAGTTAACTATGGCTACACCTTC.